A single sample gave rise to the 22 T cell receptor beta chains below, sequenced in a study of vaccination effects on CD4 cells after COVID-19. With roughly 10 days of culture completed, CD4+ T cells were isolated. BNT162b2 vaccine or mRNA-1273 vaccine was given to participants in two doses. No antigen has been assigned to these receptors. Profiled with immunoSEQ multiplex PCR; TCRdb holds only in-frame clones, not every one. The table shows 70,000 or so clones, with roughly 73% occurring only once. Sequenced material: CD4+ T cells from PBMCs cultured without peptide, taken after COVID-19 vaccination. Source of these receptors: a human donor who received a COVID-19 vaccine.

J is TRBJ2-5 and V is TRBV7-7, with TRBD1 matching over 7 bases. This CDR3 contains 16 residues. Unmatched junction bases numbered 8, after V lost 0 bases and J lost 4 bases. Germline V gene data show CDR1 as SSHAT and CDR2 as FNYEAQ (reference sequence). CDR3 in amino acids: CASSLALTGWAETQYF. In DNA form, the CDR3 reads TGTGCCAGCAGCTTAGCGCTGACAGGGTGGGCAGAGACCCAGTACTTC.

V and J are TRBV13 and TRBJ1-5, with D perhaps matching TRBD1 (6 bases). The CDR3 has 13 amino acids. Trimming removed 6 bases from V and 4 bases from J, with 10 bases in between. Germline V gene lookup returns CDR1 PRHDT and CDR2 FYEKMQ (reference sequence). The CDR3 DNA sequence: TGTGCCAGCAGTAGAGACAGGAATCAGCCCCAGCATTTT. Protein sequence: CASSRDRNQPQHF.

The chain is built from TRBV5-1 and TRBJ2-3; 8 nucleotides agree with TRBD1. The CDR3 is 15 residues long. Germline V gene lookup returns CDR1 SGHRS and CDR2 YFSETQ. V gave up 0 bases and J gave up 4 bases; unmatched junction bases: 4. CDR3 DNA: TGCGCCAGCAGCTTGGGGACAGGGCCCCCAGATACGCAGTATTTT. Its translation is CASSLGTGPPDTQYF.

This rearrangement joins TRBV7-2 to TRBJ2-5; no definite D call. Trimming cost V 3 bases and J 6 bases, with 11 bases left between them. The CDR3 length is 13 residues. Germline-derived CDR1 and CDR2 are SGHTA and FQGNSA. This CDR3 is CASSLYSTKTQYF. CDR3 in DNA: TGTGCCAGCAGCTTGTATAGCACGAAGACCCAGTACTTC.

This rearrangement joins TRBV6-5 to TRBJ2-1; D call uncertain. The V end lost 0 bases, the J end lost 6 bases, and 12 bases lay between the germline ends. The length of the CDR3 is 15 residues. Germline V gene data show CDR1 as MNHEY and CDR2 as SVGAGI. As DNA, the CDR3 is TGTGCCAGCAGTTACTCCATCCAGATGCGCAATGAGCAGTTCTTC. It yields the protein CASSYSIQMRNEQFF.

The gene calls are TRBV2 and TRBJ2-7; unclear D gene. Trimming took off 4 bases at V and 3 bases at J, with 4 bases between the two ends. The CDR3 extends over 11 amino acids. Germline-derived CDR1 and CDR2 are SNHLY and FYNNEI. CDR3 in amino acids: CASSVHYEQYV. The CDR3 DNA reads as TGTGCCAGCAGTGTACACTACGAGCAGTACGTC.

In this sample, this clone turned up once. The gene calls are TRBV3-1 (or the pseudogene TRBV3-2) and TRBJ1-1; D possibly corresponds to TRBD1 (5 bases). The germline CDR1 and CDR2 sequences are LGHDT and YNNKEL (reference sequence). V was pared by 3 bases and J by 9 bases, with 23 bases between. This CDR3 is built from 16 residues. CDR3 protein: CASSQPGFRRDEKAFF. CDR3 coding DNA: TGTGCCAGCAGCCAGCCAGGTTTTAGACGGGACGAGAAAGCTTTCTTT.

The V gene is TRBV5-1, the J gene TRBJ2-6; 8 bases are shared with TRBD2. Germline CDR1 reads SGHRS; CDR2 reads YFSETQ. This CDR3 has 15 amino acids. V shed 6 bases, J shed 2 bases, and the junction held 4 bases outside the gene matches. Here the CDR3 reads CASTSGGAGANVLTF. In nucleotides, the CDR3 is TGCGCCAGCACCTCGGGGGGGGCTGGGGCCAACGTCCTGACTTTC. Together with reference TRBV5-1 and TRBJ2-6, the CDR3 gives the full variable domain: KAGVTQTPRYLIKTRGQQVTLSCSPISGHRSVSWYQQTPGQGLQFLFEYFSETQRNKGNFPGRFSGRQFSNSRSEMNVSTLELGDSALYLCASTSGGAGANVLTFGAGSRLTVL.

In its sample, this clone was seen once. The chain uses TRBV2 and TRBJ2-7; 15 nucleotides match TRBD2. From germline, CDR1 is SNHLY and CDR2 FYNNEI. The CDR3 runs 15 residues. V dropped 5 bases and J dropped 6; count of bases not matched to a gene: 5. CDR3 region: CASSRGLAGGLEQYV. In nucleotides, the CDR3 is TGTGCCAGCAGTCGAGGACTAGCGGGGGGGCTCGAGCAGTACGTC.

The rearrangement joins TRBV28 to TRBJ1-2, with TRBD1 matching over 11 bases. The CDR3 is made up of 14 amino acids. With 6 bases clipped from V and 4 bases from J, the junction kept 4 bases outside the gene matches. Germline V gene lookup returns CDR1 MDHEN and CDR2 SYDVKM. The CDR3 loop is CASRGTGGVYGYTF. CDR3 nucleotides: TGTGCCAGCAGAGGGACAGGGGGTGTCTATGGCTACACCTTC.

The chain is built from TRBV4-3 and TRBJ2-3, with D perhaps TRBD2 (5 bases). Per the germline V gene, CDR1 is LGHNA and CDR2 is YSLEER. This CDR3 contains 16 residues. V shed 1 base and J shed 6 bases, with 17 bases lying between them. CDR3 loop: CASSQGGSPPGDTQYF. In DNA, the CDR3 is TGCGCCAGCAGCCAAGGTGGCAGCCCCCCGGGGGATACGCAGTATTTT.

At least ten counts were recorded for this clone. The chain carries TRBV6-1 and TRBJ1-1; 9 positions agree with TRBD1. J was trimmed by 6 bases and V by 2 bases; bases with no gene match: 10. The CDR3 has 16 residues. Germline values: CDR1 MNHNS, CDR2 SASEGT. The CDR3 reads CASSEMPGQGKSEAFF. The CDR3 DNA follows: TGTGCCAGCAGTGAAATGCCGGGACAGGGTAAATCTGAAGCTTTCTTT.

This clone came up a few times. The rearrangement joins TRBV5-1 to TRBJ2-3; D might be TRBD1 (6 bases). With 4 bases removed from V and 6 bases from J, the gap between germline ends came to 12 bases. Germline CDR1 is SGHRS and CDR2 is YFSETQ. The CDR3 runs to 13 residues. The CDR3 coding sequence is TGCGCCAGCAGCCCGGACAGTCTGGATACGCAGTATTTT. This translates into CASSPDSLDTQYF.

This clone was counted once. The chain couples TRBV5-1 to TRBJ2-3, with TRBD1 matching over 8 bases. In germline, CDR1 is SGHRS, CDR2 YFSETQ. V dropped 0 bases and J dropped 0; count of bases not matched to a gene: 3. The length of the CDR3 is 16 residues. In nucleotides, the CDR3 is TGCGCCAGCAGCTTGGTGAGACAGGGGAGCACAGATACGCAGTATTTT. This sequence encodes CASSLVRQGSTDTQYF.

The gene calls are TRBV4-1 and TRBJ1-4, with a tentative D call TRBD1 (6 bases). Germline CDR1 reads MGHRA; CDR2 reads YSYEKL. CDR3 size: 15 residues. V was clipped by 0 bases and J by 7 bases, with 12 bases between them. The CDR3: CASSQDRGGGEKLFF. In nucleotides, the CDR3 is TGCGCCAGCAGCCAAGATCGGGGAGGGGGTGAAAAACTGTTTTTT.

V usage is TRBV19 and J usage is TRBJ2-5; 7 nucleotides match TRBD1. V dropped 6 bases and J dropped 6; count of bases not matched to a gene: 16. Germline CDR1 and CDR2: LNHDA and SQIVND (reference sequence). This CDR3 comprises 16 residues. As DNA, the CDR3 is TGTGCCAGTAGGGATCGTTTAAGACAGGGCCCGCAGACCCAGTACTTC. Translation gives CASRDRLRQGPQTQYF.

V is TRBV5-4 and J is TRBJ2-1; perhaps TRBD1 as D (6 bases). Germline lookup yields CDR1 SGHNT and CDR2 YYREEE (reference sequence). The CDR3 runs 14 residues. V dropped 3 bases and J dropped 5 bases, with 12 bases sitting between them. This chain's CDR3 is CASSSRDNHNEQFF. The CDR3 DNA is TGTGCCAGCAGCTCCCGGGACAACCACAATGAGCAGTTCTTC. The whole variable domain, filled in from reference TRBV5-4 and TRBJ2-1, reads ETGVTQSPTHLIKTRGQQVTLRCSSQSGHNTVSWYQQALGQGPQFIFQYYREEENGRGNFPPRFSGLQFPNYSSELNVNALELDDSALYLCASSSRDNHNEQFFGPGTRLTVL.

This clone was seen only once. This CDR3 is CASSPNSLGTGELFF. The CDR3 coding sequence is TGTGCCAGCAGCCCAAACTCACTAGGGACCGGGGAGCTGTTTTTT. The rearrangement links TRBV6-2 or TRBV6-3 to TRBJ2-2; perhaps TRBD2 as D (5 bases). The length of the CDR3 is 15 residues. The V end lost 6 bases, the J end lost 5 bases, and 16 bases lay between the germline ends. Looked up from germline, CDR1 is MNHEY and CDR2 is SVGEGT.

This chain connects TRBV7-2 to TRBJ1-2; 10 bases agree with TRBD1. Germline CDR1 and CDR2: SGHTA and FQGNSA. The junction had 3 bases not matched to a gene; V was cut back by 2 bases and J by 6 bases. CDR3 length: 14 residues. CDR3 coding DNA: TGTGCCAGCAGCTTATACGGGACAGGGGATGGCTACACCTTC. Encoded protein: CASSLYGTGDGYTF. The entire variable domain, with the rest obtained from reference TRBV7-2 and TRBJ1-2, is as follows: GAGVSQSPSNKVTEKGKDVELRCDPISGHTALYWYRQSLGQGLEFLIYFQGNSAPDKSGLPSDRFSAERTGGSVSTLTIQRTQQEDSAVYLCASSLYGTGDGYTFGSGTRLTVV.

The chain recombines TRBV3-1 (or the pseudogene TRBV3-2) with TRBJ2-3, with unresolved D. Trimming removed 2 bases from V and 5 bases from J, with 11 bases in between. The germline V gene has CDR1 LGHDT and CDR2 YNNKEL (reference sequence). The CDR3 has 14 residues. The CDR3 protein is CASSQWQERDTQYF. DNA of the CDR3: TGTGCCAGCAGCCAATGGCAGGAAAGAGATACGCAGTATTTT.

This clone was counted only a few times. The chain carries TRBV7-2 and TRBJ1-1, with TRBD1 as a possible D gene (6 bases). This CDR3 is 15 amino acids long. With 0 bases removed from V and 5 bases from J, the gap between germline ends came to 13 bases. Germline values: CDR1 SGHTA, CDR2 FQGNSA. The CDR3 sequence: CASSLAPGERTEAFF. The CDR3 nucleotides are TGTGCCAGCAGCTTAGCGCCAGGGGAGAGGACTGAAGCTTTCTTT.

This clone has a single count. This chain links TRBV7-8 with TRBJ1-5; 12 bases are shared with TRBD1. The CDR3 loop spans 15 amino acids. CDR1 and CDR2 from the germline V gene are SGHVS and FQNEAQ. J lost 7 bases, V lost 7 bases, and 8 bases had no gene match. CDR3 sequence: CASTGTGGANQPQHF. The CDR3 coding sequence is TGTGCCAGCACCGGGACAGGGGGCGCAAACCAGCCCCAGCATTTT.